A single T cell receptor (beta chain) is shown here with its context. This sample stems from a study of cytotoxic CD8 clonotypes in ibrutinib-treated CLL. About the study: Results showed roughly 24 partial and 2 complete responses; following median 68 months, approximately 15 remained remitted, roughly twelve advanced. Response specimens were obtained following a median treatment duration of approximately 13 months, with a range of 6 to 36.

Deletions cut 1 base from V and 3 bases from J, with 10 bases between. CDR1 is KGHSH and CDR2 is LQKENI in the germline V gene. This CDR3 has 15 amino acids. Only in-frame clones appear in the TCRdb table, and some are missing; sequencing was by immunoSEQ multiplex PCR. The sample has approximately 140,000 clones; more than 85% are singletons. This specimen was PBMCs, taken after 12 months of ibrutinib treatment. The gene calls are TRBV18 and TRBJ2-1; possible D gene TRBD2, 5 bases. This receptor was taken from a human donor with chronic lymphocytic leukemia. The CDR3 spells CASSPQEGVYNEQFF. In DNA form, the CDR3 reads TGTGCCAGCTCACCACAAGAGGGAGTCTACAATGAGCAGTTCTTC. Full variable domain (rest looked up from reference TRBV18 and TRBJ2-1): NAGVMQNPRHLVRRRGQEARLRCSPMKGHSHVYWYRQLPEEGLKFMVYLQKENIIDESGMPKERFSAEFPKEGPSILRIQQVVRGDSAAYFCASSPQEGVYNEQFFGPGTRLTVL.